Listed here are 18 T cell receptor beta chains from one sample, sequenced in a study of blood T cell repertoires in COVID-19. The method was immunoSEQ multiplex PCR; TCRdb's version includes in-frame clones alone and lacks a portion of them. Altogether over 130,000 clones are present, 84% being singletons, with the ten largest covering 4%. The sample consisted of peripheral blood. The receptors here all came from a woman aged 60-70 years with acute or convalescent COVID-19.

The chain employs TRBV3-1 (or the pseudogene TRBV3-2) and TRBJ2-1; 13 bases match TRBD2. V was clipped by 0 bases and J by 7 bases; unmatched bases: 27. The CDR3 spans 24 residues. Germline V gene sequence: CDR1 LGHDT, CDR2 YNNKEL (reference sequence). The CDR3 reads CASSQDLLDYEGWTSGRSWNEQFF. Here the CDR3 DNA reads TGTGCCAGCAGCCAAGATCTCTTGGACTATGAGGGTTGGACTAGCGGGAGATCTTGGAATGAGCAGTTCTTC.

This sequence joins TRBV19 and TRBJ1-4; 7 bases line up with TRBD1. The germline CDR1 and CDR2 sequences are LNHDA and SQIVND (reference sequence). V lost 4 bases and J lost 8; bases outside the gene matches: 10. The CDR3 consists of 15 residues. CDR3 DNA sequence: TGTGCCAGTAGTACCCGACAGGGCGGAGAAGAAAAACTGTTTTTT. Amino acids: CASSTRQGGEEKLFF.

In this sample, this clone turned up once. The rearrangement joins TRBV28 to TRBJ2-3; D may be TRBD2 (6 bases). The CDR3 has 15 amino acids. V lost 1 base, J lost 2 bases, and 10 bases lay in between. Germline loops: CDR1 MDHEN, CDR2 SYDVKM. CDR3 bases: TGTGCCAGCAGTTTATTGGGCGGGACCACAGATACGCAGTATTTT. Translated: CASSLLGGTTDTQYF.

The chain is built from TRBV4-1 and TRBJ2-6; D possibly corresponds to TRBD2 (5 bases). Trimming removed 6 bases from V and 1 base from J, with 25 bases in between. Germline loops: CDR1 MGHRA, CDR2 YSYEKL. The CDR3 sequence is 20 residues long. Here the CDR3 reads CASSPRKDFAPGSGANVLTF. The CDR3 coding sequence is TGCGCCAGCAGTCCCCGAAAGGACTTTGCGCCAGGTTCTGGGGCCAACGTCCTGACTTTC.

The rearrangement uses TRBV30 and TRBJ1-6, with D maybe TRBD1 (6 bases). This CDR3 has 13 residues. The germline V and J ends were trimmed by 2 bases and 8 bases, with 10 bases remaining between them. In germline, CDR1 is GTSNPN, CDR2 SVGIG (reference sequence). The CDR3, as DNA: TGTGCCTGGAGTACACAGGGTTATTCACCCCTCCACTTT. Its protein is CAWSTQGYSPLHF.

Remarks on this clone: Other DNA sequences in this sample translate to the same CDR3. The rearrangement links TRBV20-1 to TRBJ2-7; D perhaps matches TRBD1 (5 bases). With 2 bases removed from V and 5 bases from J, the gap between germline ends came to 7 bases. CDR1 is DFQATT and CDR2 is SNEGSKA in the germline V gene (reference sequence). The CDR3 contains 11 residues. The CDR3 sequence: CSARQGNEQYF. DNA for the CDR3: TGCAGTGCTAGACAGGGAAACGAGCAGTACTTC.

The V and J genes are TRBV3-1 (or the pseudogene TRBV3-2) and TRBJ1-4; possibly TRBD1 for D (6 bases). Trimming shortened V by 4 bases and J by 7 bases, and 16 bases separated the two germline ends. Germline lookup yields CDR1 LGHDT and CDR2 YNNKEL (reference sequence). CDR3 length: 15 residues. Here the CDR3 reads CASSLPGGGIEKLFF. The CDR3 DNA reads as TGTGCCAGCAGCCTCCCCGGTGGGGGCATTGAAAAACTGTTTTTT.

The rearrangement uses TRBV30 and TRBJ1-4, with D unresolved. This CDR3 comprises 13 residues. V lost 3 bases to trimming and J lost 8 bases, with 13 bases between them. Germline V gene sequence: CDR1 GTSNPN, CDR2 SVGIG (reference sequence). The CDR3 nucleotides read TGTGCCTGGAGATCCGGGAATGGCGAAAAACTGTTTTTT. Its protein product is CAWRSGNGEKLFF.

The DNA of the CDR3 is TGTGCCAGCAGCTTGGCCGGGACTAGCGGGTCTTACCAGTTCTTC. It is translated as CASSLAGTSGSYQFF. The genes are TRBV5-4 and TRBJ2-1; 12 nucleotides align to TRBD2. Germline CDR1 reads SGHNT; CDR2 reads YYREEE (reference sequence). V dropped 0 bases and J dropped 13; count of bases not matched to a gene: 8. The CDR3 spans 15 residues.

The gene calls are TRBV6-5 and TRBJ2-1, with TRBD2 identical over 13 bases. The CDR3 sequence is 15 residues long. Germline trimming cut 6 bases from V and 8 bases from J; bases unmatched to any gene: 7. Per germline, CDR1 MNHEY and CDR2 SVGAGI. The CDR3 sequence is CASSPGTSGNDEQFF. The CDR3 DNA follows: TGTGCCAGCAGCCCCGGGACTAGCGGGAATGATGAGCAGTTCTTC.

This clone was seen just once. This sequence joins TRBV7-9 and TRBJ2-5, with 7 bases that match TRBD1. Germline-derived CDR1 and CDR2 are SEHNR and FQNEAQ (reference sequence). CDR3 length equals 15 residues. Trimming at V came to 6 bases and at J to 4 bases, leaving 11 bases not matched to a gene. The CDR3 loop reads CASRKRSDRVETQYF. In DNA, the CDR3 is TGTGCCAGCAGAAAAAGGAGCGACAGGGTAGAGACCCAGTACTTC.

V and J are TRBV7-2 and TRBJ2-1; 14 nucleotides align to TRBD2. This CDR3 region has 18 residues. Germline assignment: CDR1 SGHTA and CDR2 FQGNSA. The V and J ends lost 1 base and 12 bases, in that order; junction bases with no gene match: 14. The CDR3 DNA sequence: TGTGCCAGCAGCTTAGGGGGCCCCGGGACTAGCGGGAGTTCGGGGCAGTTCTTC. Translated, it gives CASSLGGPGTSGSSGQFF.

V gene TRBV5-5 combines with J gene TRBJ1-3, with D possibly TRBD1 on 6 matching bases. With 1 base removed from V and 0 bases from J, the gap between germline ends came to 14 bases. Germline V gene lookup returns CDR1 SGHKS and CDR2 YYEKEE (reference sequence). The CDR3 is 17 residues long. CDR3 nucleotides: TGTGCCAGCAGCTTGCCCACCGGACAGCACTCTGGAAACACCATATATTTT. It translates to CASSLPTGQHSGNTIYF.

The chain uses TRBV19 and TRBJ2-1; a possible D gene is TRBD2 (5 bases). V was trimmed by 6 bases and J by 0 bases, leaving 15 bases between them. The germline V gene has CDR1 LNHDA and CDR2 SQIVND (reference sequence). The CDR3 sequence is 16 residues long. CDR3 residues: CASSQNGGPSYNEQFF. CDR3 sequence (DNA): TGTGCCAGTAGCCAAAACGGCGGGCCCTCCTACAATGAGCAGTTCTTC.

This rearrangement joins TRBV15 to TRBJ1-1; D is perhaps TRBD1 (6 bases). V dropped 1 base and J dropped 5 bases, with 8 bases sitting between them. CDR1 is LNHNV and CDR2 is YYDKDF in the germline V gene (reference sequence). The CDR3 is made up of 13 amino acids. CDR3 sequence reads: CATSRGTETEAFF. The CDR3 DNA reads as TGTGCCACCAGCAGAGGGACAGAAACTGAAGCTTTCTTT.

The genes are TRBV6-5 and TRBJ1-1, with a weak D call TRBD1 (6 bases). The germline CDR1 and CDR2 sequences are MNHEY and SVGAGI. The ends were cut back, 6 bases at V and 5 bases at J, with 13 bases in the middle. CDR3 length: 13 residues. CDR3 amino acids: CASRLTGFTEAFF. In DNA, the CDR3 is TGTGCCAGCAGATTAACAGGGTTTACTGAAGCTTTCTTT.

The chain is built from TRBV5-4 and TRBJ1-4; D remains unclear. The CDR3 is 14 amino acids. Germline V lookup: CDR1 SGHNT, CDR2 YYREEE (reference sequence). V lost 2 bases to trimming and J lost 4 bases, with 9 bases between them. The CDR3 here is CASSLPGNNEKLFF. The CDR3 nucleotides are TGTGCCAGCAGCTTACCAGGCAATAATGAAAAACTGTTTTTT. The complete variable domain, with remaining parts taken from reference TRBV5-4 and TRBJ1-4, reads ETGVTQSPTHLIKTRGQQVTLRCSSQSGHNTVSWYQQALGQGPQFIFQYYREEENGRGNFPPRFSGLQFPNYSSELNVNALELDDSALYLCASSLPGNNEKLFFGSGTQLSVL.

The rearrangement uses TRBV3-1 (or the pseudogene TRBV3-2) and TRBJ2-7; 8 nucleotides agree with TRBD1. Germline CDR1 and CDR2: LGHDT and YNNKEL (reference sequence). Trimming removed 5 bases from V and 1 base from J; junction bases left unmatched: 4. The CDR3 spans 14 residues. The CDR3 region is CASSLGQGSYEQYF. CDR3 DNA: TGTGCCAGCAGCTTAGGACAGGGATCCTACGAGCAGTACTTC.